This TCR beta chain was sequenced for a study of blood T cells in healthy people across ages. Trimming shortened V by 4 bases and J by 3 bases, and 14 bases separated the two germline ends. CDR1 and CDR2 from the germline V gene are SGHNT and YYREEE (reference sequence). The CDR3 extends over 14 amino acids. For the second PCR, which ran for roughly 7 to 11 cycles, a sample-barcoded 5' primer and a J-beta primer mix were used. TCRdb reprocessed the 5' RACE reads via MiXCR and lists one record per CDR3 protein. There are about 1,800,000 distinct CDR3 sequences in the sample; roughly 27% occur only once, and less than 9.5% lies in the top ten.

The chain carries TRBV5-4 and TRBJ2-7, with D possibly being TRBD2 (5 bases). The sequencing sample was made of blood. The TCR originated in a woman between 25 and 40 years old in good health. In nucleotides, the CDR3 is TGTGCCAGCAGCCGGACTGGCGCTCACTACGAGCAGTACTTC. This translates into CASSRTGAHYEQYF.